The sequence of this T cell receptor (beta chain) was determined in a study of T cell responses to AZD1222 COVID-19 vaccine. Study observations and caveats: The repertoires were collected only after the peak T cell response. Baseline antibody screening turned up just a handful of seropositive AZD1222 recipients. Nearly half of the spike-specific TCRs reportedly recognize variant regions that carry no mutations. At 160-218 and 743-854, vaccine-associated CD4 TCRs were dominant, and they spanned spike.

The germline gives CDR1 GTSNPN, CDR2 SVGIG (reference sequence). CDR3 length: 14 residues. The V gene lost 1 base and the J gene lost 3 bases, with 12 bases spanning the gap. Notes on this clone: Its specificity is unknown.

This table comes from immunoSEQ multiplex PCR, and its TCRdb copy is limited to in-frame clones, with some not included. Found here are some 120,000 clones, about 90% of them singletons; the top ten hold about 1.6%. The TCR comes from an adult who received the AZD1222 COVID-19 vaccine. Sequences were derived from peripheral blood, sampled 28 days after the second AZD1222 dose. The gene calls are TRBV30 and TRBJ1-2; D is uncertain. Here the CDR3 DNA reads TGTGCCTGGAGTGGGTTGGGCAGTGACTATGGCTACACCTTC. This gives the protein CAWSGLGSDYGYTF.